The rows below give T cell receptor beta chains drawn from one sample of a study of tumor-infiltrating lymphocytes in primary liver carcinoma. MiXCR, run by TCRdb on the multiplex PCR reads, gives a single entry per CDR3 protein. The sample consists of more than 95,000 distinct CDR3 sequences, roughly four fifths of them appearing once. The sample taken for sequencing was liver tumor tissue from sampling region 3. Receptors were obtained from a man aged 40-49 years with primary liver carcinoma and hepatitis B virus infection. Each CDR3 is given with its conserved first and last residue. Each record gives: D gene, V gene, J gene, clone size, CDR3 protein, CDR3 DNA. The D gene is left open where the match is weak. A clone size is listed for some rows: how often the clone was seen (once, few, many), or a class if it is expanded.

d_call: -; v_call: TRBV29-1; j_call: TRBJ2-2; clone_size: -; cdr3_aa: CSVLDPGPTGQLFF; cdr3_nt: TGCAGCGTCCTCGATCCAGGACCCACCGGGCAGCTGTTTTTT
d_call: -; v_call: TRBV10-3; j_call: TRBJ1-2; clone_size: -; cdr3_aa: CAISGCTANNYGYTF; cdr3_nt: TGTGCCATCAGTGGGTGTACAGCCAATAACTATGGCTACACCTTC
d_call: -; v_call: TRBV6-1; j_call: TRBJ2-6; clone_size: -; cdr3_aa: CASSEGDSGVNLLTF; cdr3_nt: TGTGCCAGCAGTGAAGGGGACTCTGGGGTCAACCTCCTGACTTTC
d_call: -; v_call: TRBV6-6; j_call: TRBJ1-2; clone_size: -; cdr3_aa: CAGSSDDETGYGYTF; cdr3_nt: TGTGCCGGCAGTTCCGACGACGAGACGGGCTATGGCTACACCTTC
d_call: TRBD2; v_call: TRBV12-3/TRBV12-4; j_call: TRBJ2-3; clone_size: -; cdr3_aa: CASSPSGSTDTQFF; cdr3_nt: TGTGCCAGCAGTCCTAGCGGGTCTACAGATACGCAGTTTTTC
d_call: -; v_call: TRBV15; j_call: TRBJ2-3; clone_size: once; cdr3_aa: CATSFQDTQYF; cdr3_nt: TGTGCCACCAGCTTCCAAGATACGCAGTATTTT
d_call: TRBD2; v_call: TRBV6-6; j_call: TRBJ2-2; clone_size: once; cdr3_aa: CASSYMVAGLAGTKSGELFF; cdr3_nt: TGTGCCAGCAGTTACATGGTAGCGGGACTAGCGGGAACTAAGTCCGGGGAGCTGTTTTTT
d_call: TRBD1; v_call: TRBV5-1; j_call: TRBJ2-2; clone_size: -; cdr3_aa: CSSRDGTVLTGELFF; cdr3_nt: TGCTCCAGTAGGGACGGGACAGTCTTAACTGGGGAGCTGTTTTTT
d_call: -; v_call: TRBV4-3; j_call: TRBJ1-6; clone_size: -; cdr3_aa: CASSSWVRGRNSPLHF; cdr3_nt: TGTGCTAGCAGCTCCTGGGTCAGGGGAAGGAATTCACCCCTCCACTTT
d_call: -; v_call: TRBV6-1; j_call: TRBJ2-1; clone_size: -; cdr3_aa: CASSQPAGRSYNEQFF; cdr3_nt: TGTGCCAGCAGTCAGCCTGCAGGGAGATCCTACAATGAGCAGTTTTTC
d_call: TRBD1; v_call: TRBV10-3; j_call: TRBJ1-6; clone_size: -; cdr3_aa: CATHLGTAFNSPLHF; cdr3_nt: TGTGCCACTCACCTCGGGACAGCCTTTAATTCACCCCTCCACTTT
d_call: -; v_call: TRBV4-1; j_call: TRBJ1-3; clone_size: once; cdr3_aa: CASSPIGDTGNTIYF; cdr3_nt: TGCGCCAGCAGTCCTATAGGGGATACTGGAAACACCATATATTTT
d_call: -; v_call: TRBV6-5; j_call: TRBJ2-1; clone_size: -; cdr3_aa: CASCQGREQFF; cdr3_nt: TGTGCCAGCTGTCAGGGCCGTGAGCAGTTCTTC
d_call: -; v_call: TRBV28; j_call: TRBJ2-7; clone_size: many; cdr3_aa: CASSSYSRSSYEQYF; cdr3_nt: TGTGCCAGCAGTTCTTACTCGAGGAGCTCCTACGAGCAGTACTTC
d_call: TRBD2; v_call: TRBV6-5; j_call: TRBJ2-1; clone_size: -; cdr3_aa: CAISPRTGGEQFF; cdr3_nt: TGTGCCATCAGTCCCCGTACGGGGGGTGAACAGTTCTTC
d_call: -; v_call: TRBV4-2; j_call: TRBJ2-3; clone_size: -; cdr3_aa: CASSQWVTGGPIGTETQYF; cdr3_nt: TGTGCCAGCAGCCAATGGGTAACGGGAGGGCCGATTGGGACAGAAACGCAGTATTTT
d_call: -; v_call: TRBV6-6; j_call: TRBJ1-2; clone_size: -; cdr3_aa: CASRPTRGREGYTF; cdr3_nt: TGTGCCAGCCGACCTACGAGGGGTAGGGAAGGCTACACCTTC
d_call: -; v_call: TRBV11-3; j_call: TRBJ2-1; clone_size: -; cdr3_aa: CASNLGVLNNEQFF; cdr3_nt: TGTGCCAGCAACTTAGGTGTCTTGAACAATGAGCAGTTCTTC
d_call: -; v_call: TRBV5-6; j_call: TRBJ2-2; clone_size: -; cdr3_aa: CASSCGQTNTGELSF; cdr3_nt: TGTGCCAGCAGCTGTGGACAGACGAACACCGGAGAGCTGTCTTTT
d_call: TRBD2; v_call: TRBV11-1; j_call: TRBJ2-4; clone_size: once; cdr3_aa: CARILPGTSGTKNIRYF; cdr3_nt: TGTGCCAGGATCCTTCCCGGGACTAGCGGGACCAAAAACATTCGGTACTTC
d_call: TRBD2; v_call: TRBV10-3; j_call: TRBJ2-2; clone_size: -; cdr3_aa: CAISWGLSGNTGELFF; cdr3_nt: TGTGCCATCAGTTGGGGACTATCGGGAAACACCGGGGAGCTGTTTTTT
d_call: -; v_call: TRBV6-2/TRBV6-3; j_call: TRBJ1-1; clone_size: -; cdr3_aa: CVSGTRNTEASF; cdr3_nt: TGTGTTAGCGGGACACGTAACACTGAAGCTTCCTTT
d_call: TRBD1; v_call: TRBV12-3/TRBV12-4; j_call: TRBJ2-1; clone_size: few; cdr3_aa: CARSGTGVVYVQFF; cdr3_nt: TGTGCCCGTTCCGGGACAGGGGTGGTTTATGTGCAGTTCTTC
d_call: -; v_call: TRBV6-5; j_call: TRBJ1-1; clone_size: -; cdr3_aa: CASSYTMEDSTEAFF; cdr3_nt: TGTGCCAGCAGTTACACGATGGAGGACTCCACTGAAGCTTTCTTT
d_call: -; v_call: TRBV28; j_call: TRBJ2-4; clone_size: -; cdr3_aa: CASRPALGLVKNIQYF; cdr3_nt: TGTGCCAGCAGGCCCGCGTTAGGGTTAGTCAAAAACATTCAGTATTTC
d_call: -; v_call: TRBV5-5; j_call: TRBJ2-1; clone_size: -; cdr3_aa: CASNLGLGMVNEQFF; cdr3_nt: TGTGCCAGCAACTTGGGTCTAGGTATGGTCAATGAGCAGTTCTTC
d_call: -; v_call: TRBV28; j_call: TRBJ2-3; clone_size: -; cdr3_aa: CASNFQGKGVGTDTQYF; cdr3_nt: TGTGCCAGCAATTTCCAGGGAAAGGGTGTGGGCACAGATACGCAGTATTTT
d_call: TRBD1; v_call: TRBV10-3; j_call: TRBJ2-2; clone_size: -; cdr3_aa: CVTAGTGNTGELFF; cdr3_nt: TGTGTCACCGCCGGGACAGGGAACACAGGGGAGCTGTTTTTT
d_call: TRBD1; v_call: TRBV6-5; j_call: TRBJ1-5; clone_size: -; cdr3_aa: CVSSRQGAKGQPQHF; cdr3_nt: TGTGTCAGCAGTCGACAGGGTGCAAAAGGTCAGCCCCAGCATTTT
d_call: TRBD2; v_call: TRBV11-2; j_call: TRBJ2-1; clone_size: -; cdr3_aa: CASSLIGLVSPYNEQFF; cdr3_nt: TGTGCCAGCAGCTTGATAGGACTAGTTAGCCCCTACAATGAGCAGTTCTTC
d_call: -; v_call: TRBV12-3/TRBV12-4; j_call: TRBJ2-7; clone_size: -; cdr3_aa: CARSWMDSSYEHYF; cdr3_nt: TGTGCCAGAAGTTGGATGGATTCCTCCTACGAGCATTACTTC
d_call: -; v_call: TRBV12-3/TRBV12-4; j_call: TRBJ2-5; clone_size: -; cdr3_aa: CACAQGRSQETQYF; cdr3_nt: TGTGCCTGCGCTCAGGGACGGTCCCAAGAGACCCAGTATTTC
d_call: TRBD2; v_call: TRBV6-1; j_call: TRBJ2-1; clone_size: -; cdr3_aa: CVSREEAGGCNEQFF; cdr3_nt: TGTGTCAGCAGAGAAGAAGCGGGAGGATGCAATGAGCAGTTCTTC
d_call: TRBD2; v_call: TRBV4-1; j_call: TRBJ2-2; clone_size: -; cdr3_aa: CTSSQNLSSAGEQFF; cdr3_nt: TGCACCAGCAGCCAAAACCTAAGCAGTGCGGGGGAGCAGTTTTTT
d_call: -; v_call: TRBV11-2; j_call: TRBJ2-7; clone_size: once; cdr3_aa: CASSLARRAYEQYF; cdr3_nt: TGTGCCAGTAGCTTAGCACGGAGAGCCTACGAGCAGTACTTC
d_call: TRBD1; v_call: TRBV4-3; j_call: TRBJ1-6; clone_size: -; cdr3_aa: CASSSWDRRMNSPLHF; cdr3_nt: TGCGCCAGTAGCTCCTGGGACAGGCGAATGAATTCACCCCTCCACTTT
d_call: -; v_call: TRBV30; j_call: TRBJ1-6; clone_size: many; cdr3_aa: CAWRTLGRHSPLHF; cdr3_nt: TGTGCCTGGAGGACTCTCGGACGTCATTCACCCCTCCACTTT
d_call: -; v_call: TRBV20-1; j_call: TRBJ2-7; clone_size: -; cdr3_aa: CRARHGRSYEQYF; cdr3_nt: TGCAGAGCTAGACACGGGAGATCGTACGAGCAGTACTTC
d_call: -; v_call: TRBV4-1; j_call: TRBJ2-7; clone_size: -; cdr3_aa: CASSQTPGATYEQYF; cdr3_nt: TGCGCCAGCAGTCAAACCCCCGGGGCAACCTACGAGCAGTACTTC
d_call: -; v_call: TRBV12-3/TRBV12-4; j_call: TRBJ1-3; clone_size: -; cdr3_aa: CVSSFRPMRSGNTIYF; cdr3_nt: TGTGTCAGCAGTTTCCGACCGATGAGGTCTGGAAACACCATATATTTT
d_call: TRBD2; v_call: TRBV6-1; j_call: TRBJ2-1; clone_size: -; cdr3_aa: CASRPSGSGIEQFF; cdr3_nt: TGTGCCAGCAGACCTAGCGGGAGTGGTATTGAGCAGTTCTTC
d_call: TRBD1; v_call: TRBV5-5; j_call: TRBJ1-1; clone_size: -; cdr3_aa: CARSLFGTGDTEAIF; cdr3_nt: TGTGCCAGGAGCTTGTTCGGGACAGGGGATACTGAAGCTATCTTT
d_call: -; v_call: TRBV4-2; j_call: TRBJ1-2; clone_size: -; cdr3_aa: CASSLGTVTNYDYTF; cdr3_nt: TGTGCCAGCAGCCTGGGGACGGTCACTAACTATGACTACACCTTC
d_call: -; v_call: TRBV10-3; j_call: TRBJ2-7; clone_size: -; cdr3_aa: CVISDRGVGVDEQYF; cdr3_nt: TGTGTTATCAGTGATCGGGGAGTGGGAGTAGACGAGCAGTACTTC
d_call: TRBD2; v_call: TRBV7-8; j_call: TRBJ2-7; clone_size: -; cdr3_aa: CASSLKEGTTVTPEQYF; cdr3_nt: TGTGCCAGCAGCCTGAAGGAAGGGACTACAGTTACCCCCGAGCAGTACTTC
d_call: -; v_call: TRBV29-1; j_call: TRBJ2-5; clone_size: -; cdr3_aa: CSVASGAGEETQYF; cdr3_nt: -
d_call: -; v_call: TRBV4-2; j_call: TRBJ2-3; clone_size: many; cdr3_aa: CASSQEATYTDTQYF; cdr3_nt: TGTGCCAGCAGCCAGGAGGCTACTTACACAGATACGCAGTATTTT
d_call: -; v_call: TRBV6-1; j_call: TRBJ1-1; clone_size: -; cdr3_aa: CVSSPIGYTEAFF; cdr3_nt: TGTGTCAGCAGTCCTATAGGGTACACTGAAGCTTTCTTT
d_call: TRBD1; v_call: TRBV11-2; j_call: TRBJ2-6; clone_size: once; cdr3_aa: CASSIGGDRGISLSGANVLIF; cdr3_nt: TGTGCCAGCAGCATAGGGGGAGACAGGGGCATTTCCCTCTCTGGGGCCAACGTCCTGATCTTC
d_call: -; v_call: TRBV7-9; j_call: TRBJ2-5; clone_size: many; cdr3_aa: CASSLVSFEQETQYF; cdr3_nt: TGTGCCAGCAGCTTAGTTAGTTTCGAGCAAGAGACCCAGTACTTC
d_call: -; v_call: TRBV12-3/TRBV12-4; j_call: TRBJ2-2; clone_size: few; cdr3_aa: CANSSRRELFF; cdr3_nt: TGTGCCAACAGTTCCCGGAGGGAACTGTTTTTT